These 3 T cell receptor beta chains originate from one sample sequenced in a study of long-term antiretroviral therapy in people with HIV. Survey level was the resolution at which the v3.0 immunoSEQ assay ran. Measured with immunoSEQ multiplex PCR; TCRdb has only the in-frame clones, and not every one. The sample comprises tens of thousands of clones, 60% to 85% of which are singletons, and roughly 7.1% rests with the top ten. Material: unsorted PBMCs, obtained 2 years after starting antiretroviral therapy. These receptors all stem from a woman in her fifties or sixties with HIV.

In its sample, this clone was seen a few times. The gene calls are TRBV30 and TRBJ1-2; weak D call: TRBD1 (6 bases). This CDR3 comprises 14 residues. Germline V gene lookup returns CDR1 GTSNPN and CDR2 SVGIG (reference sequence). V was pared by 4 bases and J by 2 bases, with 14 bases between. This CDR3 reads CAWTPRTVNYGYTF. The CDR3, as DNA: TGTGCCTGGACTCCCCGGACAGTGAACTATGGCTACACCTTC.

This chain uses TRBV4-2 with TRBJ2-3; TRBD2 matches 7 bases. J was trimmed by 2 bases and V by 7 bases; bases with no gene match: 9. The CDR3 is 15 amino acids. Germline loops: CDR1 LGHNA, CDR2 YNFKEQ. Here the CDR3 reads CASNIRRGNTDTQYF. The CDR3 bases are TGTGCCAGCAATATTCGGCGGGGGAACACAGATACGCAGTATTTT.

This clone was detected only once. The rearrangement links TRBV21-1 to TRBJ1-2. TRBV21-1 is deemed a pseudogene. The CDR3 runs to 16 residues. CDR3 coding DNA: TGTGCCAGCAGCGAGGGCGCAGGGCACCCCCATCGTGGCTACACCTTC. It codes for CASSEGAGHPHRGYTF.